This T cell receptor (beta chain) was found in a study of CD8+ T cells in alopecia areata. Turning to the study itself: Tofacitinib was taken orally by treated patients, and the dose was 5 to 10 mg twice daily.

Sorting from PBMCs produced CD4+ and CD8+ T cells. There are 10 residues in the CDR3. Germline CDR1 is GTSNPN and CDR2 is SVGIG (reference sequence). A note on this clone: Mismatch with germline at one junction end may stem from a read error.

Isolated RNA was reverse transcribed into cDNA used as the sequencing template. Only in-frame clones appear in the TCRdb table, and some are missing; sequencing was by immunoSEQ multiplex PCR. The table lists some 180,000 clones, roughly 63% of them singletons. The chain recombines TRBV30 with TRBJ1-1, with 9 bases identical to TRBD1. Material: CD4+ T cells sorted from blood, obtained at week 0. The clonotype comes from a human donor with alopecia areata. The CDR3 nucleotides are TGCCGGACAGGGGAAACTGAAGCTTTCTTT. Its protein product is CRTGETEAFF. Full variable domain (outside the CDR3, taken from reference TRBV30 and TRBJ1-1): SQTIHQWPATLVQPVGSPLSLECTVEGTSNPNLYWYRQAAGRGLQLLFYSVGIGQISSEVPQNLSASRPQDRQFILSSKKLLLSDSGFYLCRTGETEAFFGQGTRLTVV.